These 6 T cell receptor beta chains came from one sample sequenced in a study of T cells in Graves' hyperthyroidism and ophthalmopathy (dated by TCRdb to the late 2010s). The library was made by multiplex PCR. The listed sequencing device is Illumina HiSeq 2000. The TCR beta CDR3 regions were amplified from RNA transcripts. For the first round of RT-PCR on the TCR CDR3, the HTBI primer set was used together with the Qiagen OneStep RT-PCR kit. TCRdb passed the public sequencing reads through fastp at Q25 and MiXCR, retaining productive beta sequences. Each record represents a unique CDR3 protein, reported with the most common genes and DNA among its rows. The sample has 350,000 or so distinct CDR3 sequences on record, 15% to 20% of them singletons. The ten largest account for about 14% of the sample. The sample taken for sequencing was blood. Receptors originate from a woman in her forties with Graves' ophthalmopathy.

The V gene is TRBV12-3 or TRBV12-4, the J gene TRBJ2-2; the D gene is possibly TRBD1 (6 bases). The V and J ends lost 4 bases and 3 bases respectively, with 9 bases between them. The CDR3 runs to 14 residues. The CDR3 reads CASSSGADTGELFF. The CDR3, as DNA: TGTGCCAGCAGTTCAGGGGCGGACACCGGGGAGCTGTTTTTT.

The V gene is TRBV7-2, the J gene TRBJ2-5, with no clear D. Trimming took 4 bases from V and 6 from J, leaving 9 bases between them. This CDR3 is 12 amino acids long. Germline values: CDR1 SGHTA, CDR2 FQGNSA. The CDR3 sequence: CASSSEFQTQYF. The CDR3 region has the DNA TGTGCCAGCAGCTCGGAATTTCAGACCCAGTACTTC.

This clonotype was observed many times. The chain employs TRBV19 and TRBJ1-1, with D unresolved. Deletions cut 6 bases from V and 5 bases from J, with 16 bases between. Germline V gene lookup returns CDR1 LNHDA and CDR2 SQIVND (reference sequence). CDR3 length: 14 residues. The CDR3 reads CASRGLGGGTEAFF. CDR3 DNA: TGTGCCAGTAGGGGATTGGGAGGCGGAACTGAAGCTTTCTTT.

This clonotype occurred many times. The V and J genes are TRBV6-5 and TRBJ1-5; D gene unclear. The ends were cut back, 7 bases at V and 0 bases at J, with 10 bases in the middle. The CDR3 has 14 residues. Germline-derived CDR1 and CDR2 are MNHEY and SVGAGI. The CDR3 DNA reads TGTGCCAGCACGTCCCGGGATAGCAATCAGCCCCAGCATTTT. It specifies CASTSRDSNQPQHF.

This rearrangement joins TRBV20-1 to TRBJ2-7; 9 bases fit TRBD2. The germline V gene encodes CDR1 DFQATT and CDR2 SNEGSKA (reference sequence). This CDR3 has 12 amino acids. The CDR3 DNA reads as TGCCTACAGCGGGAGGCTACCTACGAGCAGTACTTC. This sequence encodes CLQREATYEQYF.

The chain has TRBV30 and TRBJ2-7; D is perhaps TRBD1 or TRBD2 (5 bases each). The CDR3 runs 14 residues. Germline-derived CDR1 and CDR2 are GTSNPN and SVGIG (reference sequence). V lost 1 base to trimming and J lost 3 bases, with 13 bases between them. CDR3: CAWSGRDGLYEQYF. CDR3 bases: TGTGCCTGGAGTGGCCGGGACGGTCTCTACGAGCAGTACTTC.